These 20 T cell receptor beta chains originate from one sample sequenced in a study of T-cell reconstitution after alpha-beta-depleted transplantation in children. Preparation of the TCRbeta library used unique molecular identifiers. MiXCR, applied by TCRdb to the PCR reads, yields one record per CDR3 protein. The sample comprises 800,000 to 1,000,000 distinct CDR3 sequences, under 30% of which are singletons, and about 28% rests with the top ten. This specimen was PBMCs, mostly from graft donor cells, taken 360 days after TCRalphabeta/CD19-depleted stem cell transplant. These TCRs come from a boy under three years old who had a stem cell transplant for SCID, so the T cells may come from the graft donor.

V usage is TRBV12-3 or TRBV12-4 and J usage is TRBJ2-3; 11 positions agree with TRBD1. The V and J ends lost 1 base and 7 bases, in that order; junction bases with no gene match: 10. The CDR3 sequence is 17 residues long. The CDR3 DNA sequence: TGTGCCAGCAGTTTAGGAAACCCAGGGACAGGGGGAAATACGCAGTATTTT. This gives the protein CASSLGNPGTGGNTQYF.

This clonotype showed up just once. The J gene is TRBJ2-7, the V gene TRBV20-1; D is unclear. Trimming shortened V by 6 bases and J by 4 bases, and 16 bases separated the two germline ends. Germline CDR1 DFQATT, CDR2 SNEGSKA (reference sequence). The CDR3 extends over 13 amino acids. Here the CDR3 DNA reads TGCAGTGCCACGGACGAGGCTTTTTACGAGCAGTACTTC. It is translated as CSATDEAFYEQYF.

V gene TRBV6-2 or TRBV6-3 combines with J gene TRBJ2-3; D remains ambiguous. The CDR3 is 14 residues long. Germline assignment: CDR1 MNHEY and CDR2 SVGEGT. The germline V and J ends were trimmed by 2 bases and 0 bases, with 6 bases remaining between them. As DNA, the CDR3 is TGTGCCAGCAGTTACATAGCTAGCACAGATACGCAGTATTTT. This codes for CASSYIASTDTQYF.

The CDR3 region is CASSLASGTGNSPLHF. The CDR3 DNA reads as TGTGCCAGCAGCTTGGCGTCAGGGACAGGGAACTCACCCCTCCACTTT. The V and J genes are TRBV5-6 and TRBJ1-6; TRBD1 matches 9 bases. V lost 0 bases to trimming and J lost 10 bases; unmatched junction nucleotides: 8. This CDR3 comprises 16 residues. CDR1 and CDR2 from the germline V gene are SGHDT and YYEEEE.

The chain recombines TRBV12-3 or TRBV12-4 with TRBJ1-4; the D is unclear. The CDR3 totals 17 residues. Deletions cut 3 bases from V and 5 bases from J, with 19 bases between. CDR3 amino acids: CASSFPPSKGSNEKLFF. CDR3 sequence (DNA): TGTGCCAGCAGTTTCCCCCCCTCCAAGGGTTCCAATGAAAAACTGTTTTTT.

This clonotype has just a few counts. This chain joins TRBV19 and TRBJ2-1; D perhaps matches TRBD1 (9 bases). The CDR3 contains 15 residues. CDR1 and CDR2 from the germline V gene are LNHDA and SQIVND (reference sequence). Trimming left V 6 bases short and J 7 bases short, with 19 bases between. CDR3 nucleotide sequence: TGTGCCAGTAGGCGCGGGGGGACAGGGTGGAATGAGCAGTTCTTC. Its translation is CASRRGGTGWNEQFF.

There are a few counts of this clonotype. The chain uses TRBV9 and TRBJ2-5; D is unclear. The CDR3 covers 12 residues. Between the trimmed V and J ends, which lost 0 bases and 3 bases, there was a span of 3 bases. The germline V gene encodes CDR1 SGDLS and CDR2 YYNGEE. The CDR3: CASSVGEETQYF. The CDR3, as DNA: TGTGCCAGCAGCGTAGGAGAAGAGACCCAGTACTTC.

This clonotype was counted at least ten times. V is TRBV29-1 and J is TRBJ2-1, with D possibly matching TRBD1 (5 bases). Germline CDR1 and CDR2: SQVTM and ANQGSEA. CDR3 length: 13 amino acids. The ends were cut back, 1 base at V and 9 bases at J, with 13 bases in the middle. This CDR3 is CSVEAQGVGEQFF. In DNA, the CDR3 is TGCAGCGTTGAAGCGCAGGGCGTAGGTGAGCAGTTCTTC.

The chain joins TRBV27 to TRBJ2-2, with 12 nucleotides matching TRBD2. CDR1 is MNHEY, CDR2 SMNVEV, per germline (reference sequence). This CDR3 has 19 residues. V shed 4 bases and J 0 bases; nucleotides not matched to a gene: 9. CDR3 sequence: CASSSRLAGVKANTGELFF. CDR3 sequence (DNA): TGTGCCAGCAGTTCAAGACTAGCGGGGGTGAAAGCGAACACCGGGGAGCTGTTTTTT.

The chain carries TRBV4-1 and TRBJ1-5, with D possibly being TRBD1 (5 bases). The CDR3 contains 17 residues. The germline CDR1 and CDR2 sequences are MGHRA and YSYEKL. V lost 3 bases and J 1 base, leaving 16 bases between the germline ends. CDR3 DNA: TGCGCCAGCAGCCATGGGGGGGAGGAGTGGAGCAATCAGCCCCAGCATTTT. Its protein is CASSHGGEEWSNQPQHF.

The chain couples TRBV5-1 to TRBJ2-1; 7 bases are shared with TRBD2. V trimming: 4 bases; J trimming: 15 bases; junction bases outside the gene matches: 13. Germline CDR1 and CDR2: SGHRS and YFSETQ. This CDR3 spans 13 amino acids. This CDR3 reads CASSAAGEVTSFF. The CDR3 DNA is TGCGCCAGCAGCGCGGCGGGGGAGGTAACCTCGTTCTTC.

The V and J genes are TRBV29-1 and TRBJ2-4, with TRBD1 identical over 7 bases. J was trimmed by 1 base and V by 2 bases; bases with no gene match: 8. Germline lookup yields CDR1 SQVTM and CDR2 ANQGSEA. CDR3 length: 16 amino acids. CDR3 residues: CSVELRDSWAKNIQYF. As DNA, the CDR3 is TGCAGCGTTGAACTCCGGGACAGTTGGGCCAAAAACATTCAGTACTTC.

Only a few counts were recorded for this clonotype. This CDR3 reads CASIASGGYGDTQYF. CDR3 DNA sequence: TGTGCCAGCATCGCTAGCGGGGGGTATGGAGATACGCAGTATTTT. The chain employs TRBV27 and TRBJ2-3; 11 bases are a match to TRBD2. The germline gives CDR1 MNHEY, CDR2 SMNVEV (reference sequence). The V gene end was trimmed by 7 bases and the J gene end by 5 bases; junction bases not matched to a gene: 8. This CDR3 region has 15 residues.

A single count supports this clonotype. The chain joins TRBV11-2 to TRBJ2-7; 10 bases are a match to TRBD1. The CDR3 covers 18 residues. The germline V gene encodes CDR1 SGHAT and CDR2 FQNNGV. The V gene end was trimmed by 5 bases and the J gene end by 3 bases; junction bases not matched to a gene: 16. CDR3 region: CASSPQGLTGTGVYEQYF. CDR3 bases: TGTGCCAGCAGCCCCCAGGGACTTACCGGGACAGGGGTCTACGAGCAGTACTTC. Based on the CDR3 plus reference TRBV11-2 and TRBJ2-7, the full variable domain is EAGVAQSPRYKIIEKRQSVAFWCNPISGHATLYWYQQILGQGPKLLIQFQNNGVVDDSQLPKDRFSAERLKGVDSTLKIQPAKLEDSAVYLCASSPQGLTGTGVYEQYFGPGTRLTVT.

This clonotype was recorded a few times. This chain uses TRBV16 with TRBJ1-5; TRBD1 might be the D (5 bases). In germline, CDR1 is KGHSY, CDR2 FQNENV. The CDR3 totals 14 residues. V lost 4 bases and J 6 bases, leaving 13 bases between the germline ends. As DNA, the CDR3 is TGTGCCAGCAGCCCTGAGGCCAGGGTTCAGCCCCAGCATTTT. This encodes CASSPEARVQPQHF.

This clonotype was observed at least ten times. This sequence joins TRBV12-3 or TRBV12-4 and TRBJ2-5; perhaps TRBD1 as D (5 bases). Trimming removed 3 bases at V and 4 bases at J, with 6 bases between. This CDR3 is 12 amino acids long. The CDR3 DNA reads TGTGCCAGCAGTTTTAGGGGAGAGACCCAGTACTTC. Protein: CASSFRGETQYF.

CDR3: CASSYSGTGTRDTQYF. In DNA form, the CDR3 reads TGTGCCAGCAGCTACTCCGGGACAGGGACTAGAGATACGCAGTATTTT. The gene calls are TRBV7-9 and TRBJ2-3; TRBD1 is a possible D gene (9 bases). Trimming took off 4 bases at V and 5 bases at J, with 19 bases between the two ends. This CDR3 spans 16 amino acids. The V gene's germline CDR1 is SEHNR and CDR2 FQNEAQ (reference sequence).

V usage is TRBV12-3 or TRBV12-4 and J usage is TRBJ2-5, with D possibly being TRBD2 (6 bases). The CDR3 is 15 amino acids. Trimming shortened V by 5 bases and J by 5 bases, and 18 bases separated the two germline ends. Written as DNA, the CDR3 is TGTGCCAGCAGTCCCCCGGAAGGGAGGAGTGAGACCCAGTACTTC. As protein: CASSPPEGRSETQYF.

This chain uses TRBV5-1 with TRBJ2-3, with 15 bases matching TRBD2. V dropped 3 bases and J dropped 6; count of bases not matched to a gene: 8. CDR1 SGHRS and CDR2 YFSETQ come from the germline V gene. This CDR3 contains 17 residues. In nucleotides, the CDR3 is TGCGCCAGCAGCTACGGGACTAGCGGGGGGCAGGGGGATACGCAGTATTTT. It translates to CASSYGTSGGQGDTQYF. Drawing the rest from reference TRBV5-1 and TRBJ2-3, the complete variable domain is KAGVTQTPRYLIKTRGQQVTLSCSPISGHRSVSWYQQTPGQGLQFLFEYFSETQRNKGNFPGRFSGRQFSNSRSEMNVSTLELGDSALYLCASSYGTSGGQGDTQYFGPGTRLTVL.

The rearrangement links TRBV15 to TRBJ1-1; weak D call: TRBD1 (6 bases). CDR3 size: 14 residues. CDR1 is LNHNV and CDR2 is YYDKDF in the germline V gene (reference sequence). The V end was cut by 0 bases, the J end by 4 bases, with 9 bases between. CDR3 in amino acids: CATSREQGGTEAFF. Here the CDR3 DNA reads TGTGCCACCAGCAGAGAACAGGGCGGCACTGAAGCTTTCTTT.